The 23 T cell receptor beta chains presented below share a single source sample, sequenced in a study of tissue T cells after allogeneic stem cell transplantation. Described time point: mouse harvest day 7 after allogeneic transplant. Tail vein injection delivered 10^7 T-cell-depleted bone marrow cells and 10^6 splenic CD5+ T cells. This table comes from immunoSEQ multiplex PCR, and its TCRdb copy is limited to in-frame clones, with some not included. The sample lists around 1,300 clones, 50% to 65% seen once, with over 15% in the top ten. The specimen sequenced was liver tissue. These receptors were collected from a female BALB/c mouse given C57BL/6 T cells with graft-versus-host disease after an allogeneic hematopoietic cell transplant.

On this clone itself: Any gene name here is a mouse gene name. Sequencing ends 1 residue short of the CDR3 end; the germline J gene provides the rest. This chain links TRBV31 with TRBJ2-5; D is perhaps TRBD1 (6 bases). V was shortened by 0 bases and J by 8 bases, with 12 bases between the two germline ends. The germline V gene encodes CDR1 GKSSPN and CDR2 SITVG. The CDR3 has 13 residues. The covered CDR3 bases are TGTGCCTGGAGTCTATCAGGGGAGGGCACCCAGTAC. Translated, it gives CAWSLSGEGTQY. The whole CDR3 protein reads CAWSLSGEGTQYF.

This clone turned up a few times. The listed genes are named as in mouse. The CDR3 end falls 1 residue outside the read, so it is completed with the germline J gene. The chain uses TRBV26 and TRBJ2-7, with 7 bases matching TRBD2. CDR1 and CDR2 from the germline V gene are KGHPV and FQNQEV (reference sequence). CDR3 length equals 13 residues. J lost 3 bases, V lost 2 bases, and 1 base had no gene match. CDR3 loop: CASSLGGVYEQYF. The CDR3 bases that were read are TGTGCCAGCAGTCTGGGGGGGGTCTATGAACAGTAC.

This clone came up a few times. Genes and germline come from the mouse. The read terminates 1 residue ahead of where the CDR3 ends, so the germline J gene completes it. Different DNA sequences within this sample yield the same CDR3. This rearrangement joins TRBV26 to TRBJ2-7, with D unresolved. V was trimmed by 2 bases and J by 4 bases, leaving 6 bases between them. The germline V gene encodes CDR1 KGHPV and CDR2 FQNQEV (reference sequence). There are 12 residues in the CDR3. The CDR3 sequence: CASSLGQYEQYF. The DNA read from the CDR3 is TGTGCCAGCAGTCTGGGGCAGTATGAACAGTAC.

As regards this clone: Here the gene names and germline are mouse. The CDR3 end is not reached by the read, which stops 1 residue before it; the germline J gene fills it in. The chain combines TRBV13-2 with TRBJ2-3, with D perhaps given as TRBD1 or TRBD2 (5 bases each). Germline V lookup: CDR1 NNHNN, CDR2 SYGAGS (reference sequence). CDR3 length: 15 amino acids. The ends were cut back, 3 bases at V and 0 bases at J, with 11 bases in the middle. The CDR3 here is CASGGGWASAETLYF. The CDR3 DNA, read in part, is TGTGCCAGCGGTGGGGGCTGGGCTAGTGCAGAAACGCTGTAT.

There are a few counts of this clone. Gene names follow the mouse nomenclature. CDR3 amino acids: CASSSHYEQYF. CDR3 DNA (partial): TGTGCCAGCAGCTCCCACTATGAACAGTAC. This rearrangement joins TRBV3 to TRBJ2-7; D is unclear. Read data end 1 residue before the CDR3 end; the end is taken from the germline J gene. V lost 4 bases and J lost 3, with 4 bases in between. There are 11 residues in the CDR3. Germline lookup yields CDR1 SNHLY and CDR2 FYNGKV (reference sequence).

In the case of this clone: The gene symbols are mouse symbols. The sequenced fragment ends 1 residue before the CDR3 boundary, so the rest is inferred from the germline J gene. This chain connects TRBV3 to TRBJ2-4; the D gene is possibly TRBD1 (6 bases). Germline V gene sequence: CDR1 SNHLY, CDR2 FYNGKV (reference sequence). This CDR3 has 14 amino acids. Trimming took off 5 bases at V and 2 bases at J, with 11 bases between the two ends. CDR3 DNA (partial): TGTGCCAGCAGCCTCGGACAGACTCAAAACACCTTGTAC. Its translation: CASSLGQTQNTLY. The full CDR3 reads CASSLGQTQNTLYF.

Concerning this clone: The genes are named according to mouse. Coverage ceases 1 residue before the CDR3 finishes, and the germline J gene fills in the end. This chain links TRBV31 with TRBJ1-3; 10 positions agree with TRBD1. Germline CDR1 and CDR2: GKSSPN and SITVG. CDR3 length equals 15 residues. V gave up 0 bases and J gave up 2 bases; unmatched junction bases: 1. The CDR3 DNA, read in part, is TGTGCCTGGAGTCTGACAGGGGGCGCTGGAAATACGCTCTAT. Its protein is CAWSLTGGAGNTLY. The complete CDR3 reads CAWSLTGGAGNTLYF.

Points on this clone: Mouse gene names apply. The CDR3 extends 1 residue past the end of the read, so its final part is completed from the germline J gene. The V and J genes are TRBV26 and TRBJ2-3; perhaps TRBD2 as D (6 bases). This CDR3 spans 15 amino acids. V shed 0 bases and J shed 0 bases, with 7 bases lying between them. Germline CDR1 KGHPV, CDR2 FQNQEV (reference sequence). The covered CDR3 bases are TGTGCCAGCAGTCTGTCAGGGACTAGTGCAGAAACGCTGTAT. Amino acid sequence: CASSLSGTSAETLY. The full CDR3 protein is CASSLSGTSAETLYF.

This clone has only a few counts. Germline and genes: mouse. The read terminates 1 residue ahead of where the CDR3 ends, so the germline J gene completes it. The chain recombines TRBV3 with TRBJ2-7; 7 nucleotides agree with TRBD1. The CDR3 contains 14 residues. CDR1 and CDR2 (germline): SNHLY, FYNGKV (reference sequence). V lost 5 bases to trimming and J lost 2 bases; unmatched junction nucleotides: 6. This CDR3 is CASSNWGQTYEQYF. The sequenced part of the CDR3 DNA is TGTGCCAGCAGCAATTGGGGACAGACCTATGAACAGTAC. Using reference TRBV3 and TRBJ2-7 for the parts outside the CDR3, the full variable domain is GPKVLQIPSHQIIDMGQMVTLNCDPVSNHLYFYWYKQILGQQMEFLVNFYNGKVMEKSKLFKDQFSVERPDGSYFTLKIQPTALEDSAVYFCASSNWGQTYEQYFGPGTRLTVL.

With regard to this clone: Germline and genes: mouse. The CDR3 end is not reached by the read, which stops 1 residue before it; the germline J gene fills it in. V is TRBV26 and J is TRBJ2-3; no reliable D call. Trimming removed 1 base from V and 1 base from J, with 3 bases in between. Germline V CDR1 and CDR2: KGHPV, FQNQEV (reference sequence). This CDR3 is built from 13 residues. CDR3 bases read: TGTGCCAGCAGTCTGTGGGGTGCAGAAACGCTGTAT. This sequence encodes CASSLWGAETLY. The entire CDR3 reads CASSLWGAETLYF.

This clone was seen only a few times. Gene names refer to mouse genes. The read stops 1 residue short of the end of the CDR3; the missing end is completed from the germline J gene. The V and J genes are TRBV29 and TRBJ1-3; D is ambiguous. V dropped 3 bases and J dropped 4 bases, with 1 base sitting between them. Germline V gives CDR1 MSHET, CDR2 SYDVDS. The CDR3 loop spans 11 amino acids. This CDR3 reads CASSLGNTLYF. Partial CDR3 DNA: TGTGCTAGCAGTTTGGGAAATACGCTCTAT.

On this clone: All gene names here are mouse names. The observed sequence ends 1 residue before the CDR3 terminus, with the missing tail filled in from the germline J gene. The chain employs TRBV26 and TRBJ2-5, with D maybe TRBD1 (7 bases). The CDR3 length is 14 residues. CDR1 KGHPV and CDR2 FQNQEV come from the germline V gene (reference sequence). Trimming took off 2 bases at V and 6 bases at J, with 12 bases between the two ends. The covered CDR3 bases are TGTGCCAGCAGTCTGAGAGGGGGCGGGGACACCCAGTAC. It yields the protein CASSLRGGGDTQY. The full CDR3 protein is CASSLRGGGDTQYF.

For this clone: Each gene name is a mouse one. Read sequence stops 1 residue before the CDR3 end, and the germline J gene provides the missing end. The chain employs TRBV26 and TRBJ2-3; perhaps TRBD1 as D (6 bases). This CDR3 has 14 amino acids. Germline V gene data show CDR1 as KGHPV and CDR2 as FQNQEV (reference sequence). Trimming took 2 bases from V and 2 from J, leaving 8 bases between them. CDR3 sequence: CASSLGTFAETLYF. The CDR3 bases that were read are TGTGCCAGCAGTCTGGGGACATTTGCAGAAACGCTGTAT.

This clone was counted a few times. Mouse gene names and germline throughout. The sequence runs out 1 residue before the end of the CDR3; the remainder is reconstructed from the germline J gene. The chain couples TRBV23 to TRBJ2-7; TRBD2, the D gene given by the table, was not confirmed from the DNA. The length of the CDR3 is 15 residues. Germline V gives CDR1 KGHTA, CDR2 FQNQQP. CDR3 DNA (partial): TGCTCCAGCAGTCAATCGATCGGGGGGGGCGTTGAACAGTAC. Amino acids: CSSSQSIGGGVEQY. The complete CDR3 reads CSSSQSIGGGVEQYF.

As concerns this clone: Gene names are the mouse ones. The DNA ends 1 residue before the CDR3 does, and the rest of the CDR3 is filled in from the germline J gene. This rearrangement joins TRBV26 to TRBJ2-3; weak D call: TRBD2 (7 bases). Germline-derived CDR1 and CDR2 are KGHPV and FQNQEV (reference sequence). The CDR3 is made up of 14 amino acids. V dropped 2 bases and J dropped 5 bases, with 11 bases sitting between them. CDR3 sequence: CASSLGGRGETLYF. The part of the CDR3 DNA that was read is TGTGCCAGCAGTCTGGGGGGGCGCGGAGAAACGCTGTAT. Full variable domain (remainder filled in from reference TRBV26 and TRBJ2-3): NSKVIQTPRYLVKGQGQKAKMRCIPEKGHPVVFWYQQNKNNEFKFLINFQNQEVLQQIDMTEKRFSAECPSNSPCSLEIQSSEAGDSALYLCASSLGGRGETLYFGSGTRLTVL.

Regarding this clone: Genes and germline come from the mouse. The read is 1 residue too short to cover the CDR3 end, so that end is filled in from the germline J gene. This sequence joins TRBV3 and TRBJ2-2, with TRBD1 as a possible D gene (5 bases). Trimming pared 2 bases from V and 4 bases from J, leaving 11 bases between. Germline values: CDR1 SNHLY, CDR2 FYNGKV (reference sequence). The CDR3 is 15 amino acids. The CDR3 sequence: CASSLRQGGTGQLYF. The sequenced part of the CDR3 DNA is TGTGCCAGCAGCTTACGGCAGGGCGGCACCGGGCAGCTCTAC. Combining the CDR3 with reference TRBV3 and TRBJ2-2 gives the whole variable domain GPKVLQIPSHQIIDMGQMVTLNCDPVSNHLYFYWYKQILGQQMEFLVNFYNGKVMEKSKLFKDQFSVERPDGSYFTLKIQPTALEDSAVYFCASSLRQGGTGQLYFGEGSKLTVL.

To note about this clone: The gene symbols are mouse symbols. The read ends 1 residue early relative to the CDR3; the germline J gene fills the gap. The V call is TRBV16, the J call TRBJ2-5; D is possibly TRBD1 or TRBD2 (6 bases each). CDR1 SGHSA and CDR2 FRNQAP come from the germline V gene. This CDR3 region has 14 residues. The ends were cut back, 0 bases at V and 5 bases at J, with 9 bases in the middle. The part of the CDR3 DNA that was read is TGTGCAAGCAGCTTAGAGGGGGCGGGAGACACCCAGTAC. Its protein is CASSLEGAGDTQY. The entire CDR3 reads CASSLEGAGDTQYF.

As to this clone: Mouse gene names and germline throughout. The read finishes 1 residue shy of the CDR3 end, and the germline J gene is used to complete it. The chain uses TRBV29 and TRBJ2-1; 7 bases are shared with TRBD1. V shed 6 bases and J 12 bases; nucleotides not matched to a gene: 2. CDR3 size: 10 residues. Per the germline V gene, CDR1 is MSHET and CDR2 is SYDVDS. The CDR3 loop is CASSRGWQFF. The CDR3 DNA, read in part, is TGTGCTAGCAGCAGGGGGTGGCAGTTC.

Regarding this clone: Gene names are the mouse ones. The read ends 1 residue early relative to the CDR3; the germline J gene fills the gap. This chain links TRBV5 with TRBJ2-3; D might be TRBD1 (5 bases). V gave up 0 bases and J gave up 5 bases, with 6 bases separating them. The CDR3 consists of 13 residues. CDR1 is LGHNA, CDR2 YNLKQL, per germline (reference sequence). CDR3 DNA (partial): TGTGCCAGCAGCCAAGACAGGGTAGAAACGCTGTAT. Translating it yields CASSQDRVETLY. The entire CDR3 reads CASSQDRVETLYF.

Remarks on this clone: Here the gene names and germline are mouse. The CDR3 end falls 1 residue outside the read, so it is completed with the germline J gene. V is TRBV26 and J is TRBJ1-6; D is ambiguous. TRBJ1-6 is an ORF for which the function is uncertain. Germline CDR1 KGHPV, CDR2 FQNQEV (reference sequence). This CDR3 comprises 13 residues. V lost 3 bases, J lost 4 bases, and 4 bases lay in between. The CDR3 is CASSLDYNSPLYF. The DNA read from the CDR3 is TGTGCCAGCAGTCTTGATTATAATTCGCCCCTCTAC.

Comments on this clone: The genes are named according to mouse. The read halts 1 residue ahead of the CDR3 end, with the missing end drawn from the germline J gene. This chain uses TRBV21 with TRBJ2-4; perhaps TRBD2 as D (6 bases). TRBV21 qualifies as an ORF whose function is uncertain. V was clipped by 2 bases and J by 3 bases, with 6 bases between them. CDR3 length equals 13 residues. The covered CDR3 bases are TGTGCTAGCAGTCAAGGACTGCAAAACACCTTGTAC. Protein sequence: CASSQGLQNTLY. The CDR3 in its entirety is CASSQGLQNTLYF.

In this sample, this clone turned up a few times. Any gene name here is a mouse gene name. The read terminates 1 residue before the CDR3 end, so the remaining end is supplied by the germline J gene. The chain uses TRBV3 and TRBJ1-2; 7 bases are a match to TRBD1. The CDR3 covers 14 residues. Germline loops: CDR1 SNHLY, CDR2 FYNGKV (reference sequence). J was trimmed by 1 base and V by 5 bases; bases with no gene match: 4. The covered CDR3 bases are TGTGCCAGCAGCCACCGGGACAGAAACTCCGACTACACC. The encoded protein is CASSHRDRNSDYT. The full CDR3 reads CASSHRDRNSDYTF.

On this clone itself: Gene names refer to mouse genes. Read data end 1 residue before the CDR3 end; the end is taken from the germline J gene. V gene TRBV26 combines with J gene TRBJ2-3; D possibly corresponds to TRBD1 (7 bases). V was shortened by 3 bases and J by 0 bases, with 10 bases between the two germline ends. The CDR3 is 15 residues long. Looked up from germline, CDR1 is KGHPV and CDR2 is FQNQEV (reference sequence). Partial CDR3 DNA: TGTGCCAGCAGTCTACAGGGGACTAGTGCAGAAACGCTGTAT. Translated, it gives CASSLQGTSAETLY. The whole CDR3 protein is CASSLQGTSAETLYF. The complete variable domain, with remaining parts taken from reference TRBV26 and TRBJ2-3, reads NSKVIQTPRYLVKGQGQKAKMRCIPEKGHPVVFWYQQNKNNEFKFLINFQNQEVLQQIDMTEKRFSAECPSNSPCSLEIQSSEAGDSALYLCASSLQGTSAETLYFGSGTRLTVL.